Listed here are 5 T cell receptor beta chains from one sample, sequenced in a study of OX40 agonist ivuxolimab in advanced cancers. The library was prepared using the immunoSEQ multiplex PCR assay. In its TCRdb copy, this immuneACCESS table keeps in-frame sequences only and misses some clones. Where compared with another copy, unresolved V genes explain less than half of these, and the others have no known cause. Across this sample there are tens of thousands of clones, with roughly 80% seen only once. The leading ten clones occupy less than 5.5% of the sample. The sequenced sample was CD4+ or CD8+ T cells sorted from blood, obtained in a trial of the OX40 agonist ivuxolimab. The receptors originated from an adult with an advanced solid tumor such as melanoma, head and neck, liver or kidney cancer.

This clone was seen more than once but under ten times. This chain uses TRBV7-6 with TRBJ2-3; 11 bases fit TRBD2. Germline-derived CDR1 and CDR2 are SGHVS and FNYEAQ. The CDR3 contains 16 residues. The J segment lost 1 base and the V segment lost 7 bases, leaving 7 bases of the junction unmatched. The CDR3 nucleotides read TGTGCCAGCACCCCACTAGCGGGGGCCCGCACAGATACGCAGTATTTT. It translates to CASTPLAGARTDTQYF.

The chain carries TRBV14 and TRBJ1-1, with D tentatively TRBD1 (5 bases). Germline-derived CDR1 and CDR2 are SGHDN and FVKESK. V was shortened by 3 bases and J by 4 bases, with 12 bases between the two germline ends. There are 14 residues in the CDR3. Here the CDR3 reads CASSQTAGSTEAFF. The DNA for the CDR3 is TGTGCCAGCAGCCAGACAGCCGGGTCCACTGAAGCTTTCTTT. The whole variable domain, filled in from reference TRBV14 and TRBJ1-1, reads EAGVTQFPSHSVIEKGQTVTLRCDPISGHDNLYWYRRVMGKEIKFLLHFVKESKQDESGMPNNRFLAERTGGTYSTLKVQPAELEDSGVYFCASSQTAGSTEAFFGQGTRLTVV.

The chain couples TRBV5-1 to TRBJ2-2; D gene ambiguous. V was clipped by 2 bases and J by 0 bases, with 11 bases between them. From germline, CDR1 is SGHRS and CDR2 YFSETQ. CDR3 length: 16 residues. The CDR3 nucleotides are TGCGCCAGCAGCTTAACGACCGTAACGAACACCGGGGAGCTGTTTTTT. This codes for CASSLTTVTNTGELFF.

This rearrangement joins TRBV2 to TRBJ2-2; no clear D. V dropped 7 bases and J dropped 6 bases, with 12 bases sitting between them. CDR1 and CDR2 (germline): SNHLY, FYNNEI. The CDR3 totals 13 residues. The CDR3 reads CASTPLRPGELFF. As DNA, the CDR3 is TGTGCCAGCACGCCCCTGAGGCCCGGGGAGCTGTTTTTT.

This clone came up once. J is TRBJ1-5 and V is TRBV4-2; 8 nucleotides agree with TRBD1. Unmatched junction bases numbered 5, after V lost 4 bases and J lost 0 bases. The CDR3 has 16 amino acids. CDR1 and CDR2 from the germline V gene are LGHNA and YNFKEQ. The CDR3 spells CASSPGGSYSNQPQHF. The CDR3 DNA sequence: TGTGCCAGCAGCCCAGGGGGCTCGTATAGCAATCAGCCCCAGCATTTT.